These 19 T cell receptor beta chains were all obtained from the same sample, sequenced in a study of T-cell memory formation after mild COVID-19. TCRdb reanalysed the 5' RACE reads using MiXCR and keeps one entry per CDR3 protein. The sample shows approximately 430,000 distinct CDR3 sequences, more than 20% of them seen only once. The specimen sequenced was PBMCs or a T cell subset sorted from them (not recorded which). These receptors all stem from an adult woman who had mild COVID-19 (a few samples of this study predate the infection). Cell type and time point are not known.

This clonotype was found a few times. The J gene is TRBJ1-2, the V gene TRBV24-1; tentative D call: TRBD1 (5 bases). Germline values: CDR1 KGHDR, CDR2 SFDVKD. The CDR3 length is 14 residues. V dropped 5 bases and J dropped 7 bases, with 16 bases sitting between them. The CDR3 spells CATSVGQYSSGYTF. The CDR3 coding sequence is TGTGCCACCAGTGTTGGACAATACTCCTCTGGCTACACCTTC.

This clonotype was detected only a few times. V usage is TRBV6-6 and J usage is TRBJ1-2; D perhaps matches TRBD1 (5 bases). CDR3 length equals 16 residues. The germline V gene has CDR1 MNHNY and CDR2 SVGAGI (reference sequence). V gave up 0 bases and J gave up 4 bases, with 15 bases separating them. The CDR3 DNA reads as TGTGCCAGCAGTTACTCTAGGACCGGACACCCCTATGGCTACACCTTC. This sequence encodes CASSYSRTGHPYGYTF.

The V call is TRBV24-1, the J call TRBJ2-5, with D possibly matching TRBD1 (5 bases). CDR3 size: 16 residues. Germline V CDR1 and CDR2: KGHDR, SFDVKD. The ends were cut back, 1 base at V and 5 bases at J, with 16 bases in the middle. The CDR3 is CATSDLGQGGWETQYF. DNA for the CDR3: TGTGCCACCAGTGATTTAGGCCAGGGTGGATGGGAGACCCAGTACTTC.

This clonotype was detected a few times. The chain has TRBV5-1 and TRBJ1-4; possibly TRBD1 for D (5 bases). Germline-derived CDR1 and CDR2 are SGHRS and YFSETQ. Trimming removed 4 bases at V and 4 bases at J, with 14 bases between. The CDR3 has 15 residues. The CDR3 coding sequence is TGCGCCAGCAGCCCTAACGATGGGGGTAATGAAAAACTGTTTTTT. Its protein is CASSPNDGGNEKLFF.

The rearrangement links TRBV5-4 to TRBJ2-3, with 8 nucleotides matching TRBD1. After removal of 4 bases from V and 6 bases from J, the junction contained 4 bases not matched to a gene. CDR3 size: 13 residues. Germline V gives CDR1 SGHNT, CDR2 YYREEE (reference sequence). CDR3 in DNA: TGTGCCAGCAGCACGGGACAGGCCGATACGCAGTATTTT. Encoded protein: CASSTGQADTQYF. Full variable domain (remainder filled in from reference TRBV5-4 and TRBJ2-3): ETGVTQSPTHLIKTRGQQVTLRCSSQSGHNTVSWYQQALGQGPQFIFQYYREEENGRGNFPPRFSGLQFPNYSSELNVNALELDDSALYLCASSTGQADTQYFGPGTRLTVL.

V gene TRBV12-3 or TRBV12-4 combines with J gene TRBJ2-3; 7 nucleotides match TRBD2. The CDR3 extends over 13 amino acids. The trim removed 4 bases at V and 4 bases at J, leaving 2 bases unmatched. DNA of the CDR3: TGTGCCAGCAGTTCCACTAGCGCAGATACGCAGTATTTT. Amino acid sequence: CASSSTSADTQYF.

In its sample, this clonotype was seen a few times. The CDR3 DNA is TGTGCCAGCAGTTTAACTCGGCTCGCCAGCAATGAGCAGTTCTTC. It yields the protein CASSLTRLASNEQFF. The chain couples TRBV12-3 or TRBV12-4 to TRBJ2-1; D unresolved. Trimming shortened V by 2 bases and J by 6 bases, and 14 bases separated the two germline ends. The CDR3 spans 15 residues.

This clonotype has ten or more counts. The V call is TRBV19, the J call TRBJ2-7; 9 nucleotides line up with TRBD1. Trimming cost V 7 bases and J 3 bases; bases outside gene matches: 7. The length of the CDR3 is 14 residues. CDR1 and CDR2 from the germline V gene are LNHDA and SQIVND (reference sequence). For the CDR3, the DNA is TGTGCCAGTATGGGGACAGGGACGAACTACGAGCAGTACTTC. Protein product: CASMGTGTNYEQYF. Drawing the rest from reference TRBV19 and TRBJ2-7, the complete variable domain is DGGITQSPKYLFRKEGQNVTLSCEQNLNHDAMYWYRQDPGQGLRLIYYSQIVNDFQKGDIAEGYSVSREKKESFPLTVTSAQKNPTAFYLCASMGTGTNYEQYFGPGTRLTVT.

The rearrangement uses TRBV6-5 and TRBJ1-5; no firm D call. The CDR3 loop spans 13 amino acids. Germline CDR1 MNHEY, CDR2 SVGAGI. V was shortened by 6 bases and J by 4 bases, with 10 bases between the two germline ends. This chain's CDR3 is CASRPGMNQPQHF. For the CDR3, the DNA is TGTGCCAGCAGGCCCGGGATGAATCAGCCCCAGCATTTT.

This clonotype was found a few times. The chain's CDR3 is CASSFGSGDEQFF. The CDR3 DNA is TGTGCCAGCAGCTTCGGTAGCGGAGATGAGCAGTTCTTC. The chain has TRBV7-9 and TRBJ2-1, with TRBD2 as a possible D gene (6 bases). CDR1 and CDR2 (germline): SEHNR, FQNEAQ (reference sequence). The V gene lost 3 bases and the J gene lost 8 bases, with 11 bases spanning the gap. CDR3 length: 13 amino acids.

This clonotype has only a few counts. The chain joins TRBV3-1 to TRBJ2-3; 8 nucleotides align to TRBD2. This CDR3 comprises 16 residues. J lost 1 base, V lost 1 base, and 4 bases had no gene match. Germline CDR1 reads LGHDT; CDR2 reads YNNKEL (reference sequence). This CDR3 is CASSQAGGFGTDTQYF. CDR3 sequence (DNA): TGTGCCAGCAGCCAAGCGGGGGGGTTCGGCACAGATACGCAGTATTTT.

The J gene is TRBJ2-7, the V gene TRBV7-9, with D tentatively TRBD1 (5 bases). Germline CDR1 is SEHNR and CDR2 is FQNEAQ (reference sequence). Between the trimmed V and J ends, which lost 5 bases and 5 bases, there was a span of 13 bases. The CDR3 is made up of 13 amino acids. As DNA, the CDR3 is TGTGCCAGCAGCCAGGGCCTATGGAACGAGCAGTACTTC. This translates into CASSQGLWNEQYF.

This clonotype was seen a handful of times. This sequence joins TRBV7-9 and TRBJ1-5; D not certain. CDR3 length: 12 residues. V was trimmed by 3 bases and J by 7 bases, leaving 7 bases between them. CDR1 SEHNR and CDR2 FQNEAQ come from the germline V gene (reference sequence). DNA of the CDR3: TGTGCCAGCAGCTTGGGCTCCCAGCCCCAGCATTTT. Translated, it gives CASSLGSQPQHF.

J is TRBJ2-7 and V is TRBV4-3, with D perhaps TRBD1 (6 bases). Germline V gene lookup returns CDR1 LGHNA and CDR2 YSLEER. The CDR3 extends over 14 amino acids. V was clipped by 4 bases and J by 3 bases, with 13 bases between them. For the CDR3, the DNA is TGCGCCAGCAGCCCGGGACACGGAGACTACGAGCAGTACTTC. This translates into CASSPGHGDYEQYF.

The genes are TRBV20-1 and TRBJ2-3, with 12 positions matching TRBD1. Germline CDR1 is DFQATT and CDR2 is SNEGSKA (reference sequence). CDR3 size: 19 residues. V gave up 6 bases and J gave up 5 bases; unmatched junction bases: 21. The CDR3 sequence: CSARPGQGARWAVLDTQYF. Written as DNA, the CDR3 is TGCAGTGCGCGTCCGGGACAGGGGGCGCGTTGGGCGGTCCTAGATACGCAGTATTTT.

This rearrangement joins TRBV4-2 to TRBJ2-1; D remains ambiguous. V lost 0 bases and J 0 bases, leaving 24 bases between the germline ends. The CDR3 has 21 amino acids. From germline, CDR1 is LGHNA and CDR2 YNFKEQ. The CDR3 protein is CASSQDPIQALPASSYNEQFF. The CDR3 nucleotides read TGTGCCAGCAGCCAAGATCCGATTCAAGCCCTTCCGGCGAGCTCCTACAATGAGCAGTTCTTC.

This clonotype was recorded only once. The genes are TRBV12-3 or TRBV12-4 and TRBJ2-1; possible D gene TRBD2, 5 bases. Trimming cost V 5 bases and J 14 bases, with 19 bases left between them. The CDR3 has 13 residues. CDR3 in amino acids: CASSPLWPGTEFF. CDR3 in DNA: TGTGCCAGCAGTCCACTCTGGCCGGGAACCGAGTTCTTC.

The rearrangement joins TRBV19 to TRBJ1-1; 7 bases are a match to TRBD1. V was pared by 4 bases and J by 0 bases, with 5 bases of the junction left unmatched. The CDR3 consists of 15 residues. The V gene's germline CDR1 is LNHDA and CDR2 SQIVND (reference sequence). CDR3 nucleotide sequence: TGTGCCAGTAGTAGGGGGGACAGCCTGAACACTGAAGCTTTCTTT. This gives the protein CASSRGDSLNTEAFF.

This clonotype has a handful of counts. CDR3 bases: TGTGCCAGCAGCTTAGAGGGGCCCGGGACAGGGTTGAATCAGCCCCAGCATTTT. It translates to CASSLEGPGTGLNQPQHF. V and J are TRBV13 and TRBJ1-5, with 9 positions matching TRBD1. The CDR3 contains 18 residues. CDR1 and CDR2 from the germline V gene are PRHDT and FYEKMQ (reference sequence). J lost 4 bases, V lost 1 base, and 11 bases had no gene match.